The clone carrying this T cell receptor (beta chain) was observed a handful of times. Its target is not known. The sample is drawn from a study of cytomegalovirus exposure and HLA in healthy donors. Study context: Early released data comprised tens of millions of unique TCRs from HLA-typed donors.

The PCR was carried out with 60 Vbeta primers and 13 Jbeta primers. In the source study's methods: In a later analysis, of about 80 million unique beta chains, about 12 million appeared in at least two donors. The protocol was immunoSEQ multiplex PCR, while the TCRdb copy is restricted to in-frame clones and leaves out a portion. V, J and clone size were drawn from that table, and D and trimming were deduced from the DNA. In the table there are some 110,000 clones, 70% to 85% of which are singletons. Study results and limitations: Prior analysis indicated that the majority of TCR beta V segments exhibited productivity approximately 87% or approximately 30% of the time. Later analysis associated a missense DCLRE1C variant with TCR beta V- and J-gene trimming.

This clonotype was obtained from a woman under 30 in good health and CMV-seropositive. What was sequenced was PBMCs.

Here the CDR3 reads CASSQGPFLAAYEQYF. DNA of the CDR3: TGCGCCAGCAGCCAAGGGCCGTTTCTAGCGGCCTACGAGCAGTACTTC. The rearrangement joins TRBV4-1 to TRBJ2-7; 7 bases align to TRBD2. Per the germline V gene, CDR1 is MGHRA and CDR2 is YSYEKL. The CDR3 covers 16 residues. The junction had 8 bases not matched to a gene; V was cut back by 1 base and J by 2 bases.